What follows are 25 T cell receptor beta chains derived from one specimen sequenced in a study of T cell changes during pregnancy in multiple sclerosis. This table comes from immunoSEQ multiplex PCR, and its TCRdb copy is limited to in-frame clones, with some not included. The top ten hold about 0.45% of the sample, which has roughly 40,000 clones, 90% seen once. The input for sequencing was CD4+ T cells from peripheral blood mononuclear cells, taken in the third trimester of pregnancy. These receptors were taken from a female donor with multiple sclerosis, enrolled in a pregnancy study.

The CDR3 bases are TGTGCCAGCAGTTTATTAGGGGTTTCCAGGTCCACCGGGGAGCTGTTTTTT. Translation gives CASSLLGVSRSTGELFF. The V call is TRBV28, the J call TRBJ2-2; D possibly corresponds to TRBD1 (5 bases). The V end lost 1 base, the J end lost 4 bases, and 16 bases lay between the germline ends. This CDR3 has 17 amino acids. Germline CDR1 MDHEN, CDR2 SYDVKM.

The chain carries TRBV5-4 and TRBJ2-3; 12 bases line up with TRBD2. The junction had 6 bases not matched to a gene; V was cut back by 4 bases and J by 6 bases. Per germline, CDR1 SGHNT and CDR2 YYREEE (reference sequence). This CDR3 contains 15 residues. Here the CDR3 reads CASSQTSGRDDTQYF. The CDR3 DNA is TGTGCCAGCAGCCAGACTAGCGGGAGAGACGATACGCAGTATTTT.

This chain uses TRBV27 with TRBJ2-5; TRBD1 might be the D (6 bases). V lost 6 bases to trimming and J lost 5 bases, with 13 bases between them. CDR1 and CDR2 (germline): MNHEY, SMNVEV (reference sequence). The CDR3 sequence is 13 residues long. CDR3 in amino acids: CASRAGATETQYF. CDR3 DNA sequence: TGTGCCAGCAGGGCAGGGGCCACGGAGACCCAGTACTTC.

This rearrangement joins TRBV9 to TRBJ2-1; D unclear. From germline, CDR1 is SGDLS and CDR2 YYNGEE. The CDR3 sequence is 14 residues long. Trimming took off 1 base at V and 8 bases at J, with 13 bases between the two ends. This CDR3 is CASSVPGKGYEQFF. CDR3 coding DNA: TGTGCCAGCAGCGTACCAGGAAAAGGCTATGAGCAGTTCTTC.

This clone was found a few times. A junction end diverges from the germline sequence, so it may reflect a read error. This rearrangement joins TRBV19 to TRBJ2-7; 12 nucleotides agree with TRBD2. The CDR3 spans 15 residues. Germline V gene data show CDR1 as LNHDA and CDR2 as SQIVND (reference sequence). Written as DNA, the CDR3 is TGTGCCAGTAGACGGACTAGCGGGATCTCCCACGAGCAGTACTTC. It codes for CASRRTSGISHEQYF. Full variable domain (missing parts from reference TRBV19 and TRBJ2-7): DGGITQSPKYLFRKEGQNVTLSCEQNLNHDAMYWYRQDPGQGLRLIYYSQIVNDFQKGDIAEGYSVSREKKESFPLTVTSAQKNPTAFYLCASRRTSGISHEQYFGPGTRLTVT.

The gene calls are TRBV7-9 and TRBJ1-3; tentative D call: TRBD1 (6 bases). V shed 5 bases and J shed 4 bases, with 18 bases lying between them. CDR3 length: 16 residues. The V gene's germline CDR1 is SEHNR and CDR2 FQNEAQ (reference sequence). CDR3 sequence reads: CASSLWMGAAGNTIYF. In DNA form, the CDR3 reads TGTGCCAGCAGCCTCTGGATGGGGGCAGCCGGAAACACCATATATTTT.

V gene TRBV5-1 combines with J gene TRBJ2-7; 10 bases are shared with TRBD2. The V gene end was trimmed by 7 bases and the J gene end by 6 bases; junction bases not matched to a gene: 10. The CDR3 spans 14 residues. CDR1 and CDR2 from the germline V gene are SGHRS and YFSETQ. This chain's CDR3 is CASGLAGVSSEQYF. CDR3 nucleotides: TGCGCCAGCGGGCTAGCGGGAGTATCGTCCGAGCAGTACTTC.

The genes are TRBV27 and TRBJ1-4, with a weak D call TRBD1 (5 bases). Trimming cost V 5 bases and J 4 bases, with 14 bases left between them. Germline CDR1 and CDR2: MNHEY and SMNVEV (reference sequence). The CDR3 spans 15 residues. CDR3 sequence: CASSPVTAYNEKLFF. The CDR3 nucleotides are TGTGCCAGCAGTCCGGTGACAGCATATAATGAAAAACTGTTTTTT.

This chain connects TRBV6-1 to TRBJ2-7; 9 positions match TRBD1. CDR3 length: 14 amino acids. V gave up 6 bases and J gave up 3 bases; unmatched junction bases: 6. The germline V gene encodes CDR1 MNHNS and CDR2 SASEGT. DNA of the CDR3: TGTGCCAGCAGGGCCACAGGGGGCAACTACGAGCAGTACTTC. Protein sequence: CASRATGGNYEQYF.

V usage is TRBV10-3 and J usage is TRBJ2-7; 10 nucleotides match TRBD1. The V gene end was trimmed by 5 bases and the J gene end by 2 bases; junction bases not matched to a gene: 6. CDR3 length equals 15 residues. In germline, CDR1 is ENHRY, CDR2 SYGVKD. The CDR3 DNA reads as TGTGCCATCAGTTCCCGGGACAGGGGTCCCTACGAGCAGTACTTC. Its protein product is CAISSRDRGPYEQYF.

J is TRBJ2-1 and V is TRBV19; 7 nucleotides align to TRBD2. The CDR3 consists of 14 residues. The ends lost 7 bases at V and 0 bases at J; junction bases unmatched: 3. CDR1 is LNHDA, CDR2 SQIVND, per germline (reference sequence). The CDR3 DNA reads as TGTGCCAGTAACAGCGGGAACTCCTACAATGAGCAGTTCTTC. Translation gives CASNSGNSYNEQFF.

The rearrangement joins TRBV6-1 to TRBJ1-1; D uncertain. The germline CDR1 and CDR2 sequences are MNHNS and SASEGT. Trimming took off 7 bases at V and 1 base at J, with 10 bases between the two ends. The CDR3 has 13 amino acids. CDR3 protein: CASTKAGNTEAFF. The DNA for the CDR3 is TGTGCCAGCACAAAGGCAGGGAACACTGAAGCTTTCTTT.

J is TRBJ1-2 and V is TRBV11-2, with no clear D. The germline V and J ends were trimmed by 3 bases and 3 bases, with 5 bases remaining between them. The CDR3 spans 12 residues. Germline V gives CDR1 SGHAT, CDR2 FQNNGV. DNA of the CDR3: TGTGCCAGCAGCTTTGGAGACTATGGCTACACCTTC. It is translated as CASSFGDYGYTF.

The V and J genes are TRBV7-2 and TRBJ2-2; D gene unclear. There are 14 residues in the CDR3. CDR1 and CDR2 (germline): SGHTA, FQGNSA. Trimming took 7 bases from V and 0 from J, leaving 9 bases between them. The CDR3 bases are TGTGCCAGCAAATCCCACTCGAACACCGGGGAGCTGTTTTTT. Translated: CASKSHSNTGELFF.

This chain connects TRBV11-2 to TRBJ1-2, with D possibly being TRBD1 (6 bases). The CDR3 consists of 14 residues. Deletions cut 1 base from V and 6 bases from J, with 12 bases between. Germline CDR1 SGHAT, CDR2 FQNNGV. The CDR3 DNA reads as TGTGCCAGCAGCTTAGGGGGGGGGCAGGATGGCTACACCTTC. Its translation: CASSLGGGQDGYTF.

This clone showed up just once. The chain couples TRBV12-5 to TRBJ2-1, with 8 bases identical to TRBD2. J was trimmed by 6 bases and V by 1 base; bases with no gene match: 5. Looked up from germline, CDR1 is LGHNT and CDR2 is FRNRAP. The CDR3 has 15 amino acids. In DNA, the CDR3 is TGTGCTAGTGGTTTGGGCGGGAGGTTCGGCAATGAGCAGTTCTTC. Translated, it gives CASGLGGRFGNEQFF.

The genes are TRBV5-5 and TRBJ2-1; 10 nucleotides align to TRBD2. This CDR3 comprises 13 residues. Germline V gene sequence: CDR1 SGHKS, CDR2 YYEKEE (reference sequence). V lost 4 bases, J lost 7 bases, and 2 bases stayed unmatched. The CDR3 region is CASSHSGRNEQFF. The CDR3 DNA reads TGTGCCAGCAGCCATAGCGGGAGGAATGAGCAGTTCTTC.

The chain uses TRBV20-1 and TRBJ2-7, with a tentative D call TRBD1 (5 bases). This CDR3 has 11 residues. CDR1 DFQATT and CDR2 SNEGSKA come from the germline V gene (reference sequence). Between the trimmed V and J ends, which lost 3 bases and 3 bases, there was a span of 6 bases. CDR3 protein: CSASRGYEQYF. The CDR3, as DNA: TGCAGTGCTAGTAGGGGCTACGAGCAGTACTTC.

The V gene is TRBV5-1, the J gene TRBJ1-2; 8 bases agree with TRBD1. The CDR3 is 18 amino acids. V trimming: 0 bases; J trimming: 0 bases; junction bases outside the gene matches: 10. From germline, CDR1 is SGHRS and CDR2 YFSETQ. The CDR3 DNA sequence: TGCGCCAGCAGCTTGGGAGGGACAGGCTCTTTCTCTAACTATGGCTACACCTTC. Protein: CASSLGGTGSFSNYGYTF.

The V and J genes are TRBV7-7 and TRBJ2-5; D unclear. V dropped 7 bases and J dropped 1 base, with 10 bases sitting between them. The CDR3 extends over 13 amino acids. Looked up from germline, CDR1 is SSHAT and CDR2 is FNYEAQ (reference sequence). The CDR3 sequence is CASTPVPQETQYF. The CDR3 nucleotides read TGTGCCAGCACTCCTGTCCCCCAAGAGACCCAGTACTTC.

This chain uses TRBV11-2 with TRBJ2-5, with 8 bases aligning to TRBD2. The CDR3 totals 15 residues. V dropped 4 bases and J dropped 3; count of bases not matched to a gene: 7. Germline assignment: CDR1 SGHAT and CDR2 FQNNGV. The CDR3 nucleotides are TGTGCCAGCAGCTCGGGACTAGGGCGGAAAGAGACCCAGTACTTC. As protein: CASSSGLGRKETQYF.

The chain has TRBV9 and TRBJ2-5; D unresolved. The CDR3 is 14 amino acids. Germline V CDR1 and CDR2: SGDLS, YYNGEE. The germline V and J ends were trimmed by 0 bases and 3 bases, with 9 bases remaining between them. The CDR3 bases are TGTGCCAGCAGCGTAGCCCTAGTTGAAGAGACCCAGTACTTC. This translates into CASSVALVEETQYF. The full variable domain, its missing parts supplied by reference TRBV9 and TRBJ2-5, is DSGVTQTPKHLITATGQRVTLRCSPRSGDLSVYWYQQSLDQGLQFLIQYYNGEERAKGNILERFSAQQFPDLHSELNLSSLELGDSALYFCASSVALVEETQYFGPGTRLLVL.

The chain combines TRBV6-1 with TRBJ1-2; tentative D call: TRBD1 (6 bases). CDR1 and CDR2 from the germline V gene are MNHNS and SASEGT. The V end lost 8 bases, the J end lost 2 bases, and 18 bases lay between the germline ends. The CDR3 extends over 15 amino acids. The CDR3 protein is CASRTQGGQNYGYTF. The CDR3 DNA reads as TGTGCCAGCCGGACACAGGGAGGGCAGAACTATGGCTACACCTTC.

Worth noting for this clone: A read error may produce the germline difference seen at one junction end. This chain links TRBV7-9 with TRBJ1-1; D may be TRBD1 (6 bases). CDR3 length: 12 amino acids. Germline CDR1 reads SEHNR; CDR2 reads FQNEAQ (reference sequence). CDR3 protein: CASSLGNRESVF. The CDR3 DNA sequence: TGTGCCAGCAGCTTAGGCAACAGGGAGTCCGTTTTT.

The V gene is TRBV5-1, the J gene TRBJ1-3, with D tentatively TRBD1 (5 bases). From germline, CDR1 is SGHRS and CDR2 YFSETQ. Trimming took off 4 bases at V and 0 bases at J, with 14 bases between the two ends. CDR3 length: 16 amino acids. DNA for the CDR3: TGCGCCAGCAGCCCAGTTGGGGGGAGCTCTGGAAACACCATATATTTT. Its protein is CASSPVGGSSGNTIYF.